The rows below give T cell receptor beta chains drawn from one sample of a study of blood T cell repertoires in COVID-19. The repertoire was sequenced with immunoSEQ multiplex PCR; TCRdb's copy has only in-frame clones and lacks some. The top ten hold roughly 4% of the sample, which has about 130,000 clones, roughly 90% seen once. The sequenced sample was PBMCs or T cells enriched from blood (not recorded which). These TCRs come from a middle-aged man who had recovered from COVID-19. CDR3s include the opening cysteine and the closing phenylalanine or tryptophan. D genes are given only for firm matches. Some rows mark clone size as missing; the rest say once, few, many or name a class of expanded clone.

16	TRBV7-2	TRBD2	-	TRBJ2-3	CASSFRLAGQTDTQYF	TGTGCCAGCAGCTTCAGACTAGCGGGACAAACAGATACGCAGTATTTT
12	TRBV12-3/TRBV12-4	TRBD1	-	TRBJ1-2	CASSRTGGGYTF	TGTGCCAGCAGTCGGACAGGGGGGGGCTACACCTTC
13	TRBV7-9	TRBD1	few	TRBJ2-1	CASRWDSYNEQFF	TGTGCCAGCAGGTGGGACAGTTACAATGAGCAGTTCTTC
15	TRBV27	-	-	TRBJ1-2	CASSINRDTNYGYTF	TGTGCCAGCAGTATAAACAGGGACACTAACTATGGCTACACCTTC
15	TRBV7-8	-	-	TRBJ1-2	CASSSLYGGRNGYTF	TGTGCCAGCAGCTCCCTATACGGGGGGCGTAATGGCTACACCTTC
12	TRBV5-1	-	once	TRBJ1-5	CASSLTGQPQHF	TGCGCCAGCAGCTTAACAGGTCAGCCCCAGCATTTT
16	TRBV4-3	-	-	TRBJ2-7	CASSQGTGFGDYEQYF	TGCGCCAGCAGCCAAGGAACAGGGTTTGGGGACTACGAGCAGTACTTC
16	TRBV7-2	-	-	TRBJ1-2	CASSYRTREGNYGYTF	TGTGCCAGCAGCTATCGGACAAGGGAGGGTAACTATGGCTACACCTTC
15	TRBV5-1	-	-	TRBJ1-4	CASSPVPGQGEKLFF	TGCGCCAGCAGCCCCGTCCCAGGGCAGGGTGAAAAACTGTTTTTT
16	TRBV2	-	-	TRBJ1-4	CASGSQGTSRGEKLFF	TGTGCCAGCGGAAGCCAAGGGACATCCCGGGGAGAAAAACTGTTTTTT
15	TRBV9	-	-	TRBJ1-6	CASSVGGRGFSPLHF	TGTGCCAGCAGCGTAGGCGGTCGGGGTTTTTCACCCCTCCACTTT
16	TRBV9	TRBD1	once	TRBJ2-5	CASSVAPGTGGETQYF	TGTGCCAGCAGCGTAGCCCCCGGGACAGGGGGTGAGACCCAGTACTTC
15	TRBV18	-	-	TRBJ1-1	CASSDPGGGITEAFF	TGTGCCAGCTCCGATCCAGGCGGGGGCATCACTGAAGCTTTCTTT
14	TRBV5-5	-	-	TRBJ1-6	CASSFHGLYSPLHF	TGTGCCAGCAGCTTTCACGGGTTGTATTCACCCCTCCACTTT
14	TRBV5-1	TRBD1	-	TRBJ1-1	CASSARQGGTEAFF	TGCGCCAGCAGCGCCCGACAGGGTGGCACTGAAGCTTTCTTT
15	TRBV19	-	once	TRBJ1-6	CASRGGGTYNSPLHF	TGTGCCAGCAGGGGCGGCGGTACCTATAATTCACCCCTCCACTTT
13	TRBV14	-	-	TRBJ1-1	CASSLRTTTEAFF	TGTGCCAGCAGCCTGCGGACAACCACTGAAGCTTTCTTT
15	TRBV18	-	-	TRBJ1-6	CASSPLQEYNSPLHF	TGTGCCAGCTCACCGCTACAGGAATATAATTCACCCCTCCACTTT
14	TRBV3-1/TRBV3-2	-	-	TRBJ1-1	CASSQKNGNTEAFF	TGTGCCAGCAGCCAAAAGAACGGTAACACTGAAGCTTTCTTT
15	TRBV19	TRBD2	-	TRBJ2-7	CASSPWTSGNYEQYF	TGTGCCAGTAGTCCTTGGACTAGCGGGAACTACGAGCAGTACTTC
16	TRBV9	-	-	TRBJ2-3	CASSPSSARPPDTQYF	TGTGCCAGCAGTCCTTCTAGCGCCAGGCCCCCAGATACGCAGTATTTT
17	TRBV28	TRBD2	-	TRBJ2-5	CASSRDNWTSGRETQYF	TGTGCCAGCTCCCGTGACAATTGGACTAGCGGTCGAGAGACCCAGTACTTC
19	TRBV15	TRBD2	few	TRBJ2-3	CATSRRSGTGLARTDTQYF	TGTGCCACCAGCAGGCGATCAGGTACGGGACTAGCGCGCACAGATACGCAGTATTTT
17	TRBV6-4	TRBD1	-	TRBJ1-5	CASSLKTGGAVLQPQHF	TGTGCCAGCAGTCTCAAGACAGGGGGCGCGGTATTGCAGCCCCAGCATTTT
14	TRBV5-5	-	-	TRBJ1-5	CASSLVGSGQPQHF	TGTGCCAGCAGCTTGGTGGGTTCGGGTCAGCCCCAGCATTTT
13	TRBV2	-	-	TRBJ1-5	CATKGQNNQPQHF	TGTGCCACCAAAGGACAGAACAATCAGCCCCAGCATTTT
15	TRBV2	TRBD2	-	TRBJ2-2	CARGLAGGATGELFF	TGTGCCAGGGGGCTAGCGGGAGGGGCCACCGGGGAGCTGTTTTTT
14	TRBV9	TRBD1	-	TRBJ2-1	CASSVGGTGVEQFF	TGTGCCAGCAGCGTAGGTGGGACAGGGGTCGAGCAGTTCTTC
17	TRBV15	-	-	TRBJ1-1	CATSRGGEQGMNTEAFF	TGTGCCACCAGCAGAGGGGGAGAACAGGGAATGAACACTGAAGCTTTCTTT
14	TRBV18	-	-	TRBJ1-2	CASSPPHWNYGYTF	TGTGCCAGCTCACCACCGCACTGGAACTATGGCTACACCTTC
15	TRBV6-5	-	-	TRBJ1-2	CASSYSTDGGYGYTF	TGTGCCAGCAGTTACTCCACGGACGGAGGCTATGGCTACACCTTC
14	TRBV6-5	-	-	TRBJ2-5	CASRIDNDQETQYF	TGTGCCAGCAGAATAGACAACGATCAAGAGACCCAGTACTTC
16	TRBV5-6	-	-	TRBJ1-2	CASSPSLTRPNYGYTF	TGTGCCAGCAGCCCTTCGCTCACTAGACCCAACTATGGCTACACCTTC
15	TRBV28	-	once	TRBJ2-3	CASRGDIPSTDTQYF	TGTGCCAGCAGGGGAGACATCCCAAGCACAGATACGCAGTATTTT
15	TRBV5-1	-	few	TRBJ1-3	CASSPGRASGNTIYF	TGCGCCAGCAGCCCGGGTAGAGCCTCTGGAAACACCATATATTTT
13	TRBV7-9	-	-	TRBJ1-1	CASSREGGTEAFF	TGTGCCAGCAGCCGGGAAGGGGGCACTGAAGCTTTCTTT
15	TRBV6-5	-	-	TRBJ2-7	CASSYSFLGAYEQYF	TGTGCCAGCAGTTACTCGTTCTTGGGGGCTTACGAGCAGTACTTC
12	TRBV7-9	-	-	TRBJ2-1	CASSRTDNEQFF	TGTGCCAGCAGCCGGACAGACAATGAGCAGTTCTTC
17	TRBV7-6	TRBD2	-	TRBJ2-7	CASSLAARLAGSYEQYF	TGTGCCAGCAGCTTAGCGGCCCGGCTAGCGGGTTCCTACGAGCAGTACTTC
15	TRBV5-1	TRBD2	-	TRBJ2-1	CASSLASGGGGEQFF	TGCGCCAGCAGCTTGGCTAGCGGGGGAGGTGGTGAGCAGTTCTTC
14	TRBV28	TRBD1	-	TRBJ1-1	CASRRTGRATEAFF	TGTGCCAGCAGGCGGACAGGTAGGGCCACTGAAGCTTTCTTT
14	TRBV3-1/TRBV3-2	TRBD1	-	TRBJ2-7	CASSLGQGYREQYF	TGTGCCAGCAGCCTCGGACAGGGTTATCGTGAGCAGTACTTC
13	TRBV18	-	-	TRBJ2-5	CASSPTRQETQYF	TGTGCCAGCTCACCAACTCGACAAGAGACCCAGTACTTC
16	TRBV3-1/TRBV3-2	TRBD1	-	TRBJ1-3	CASSQGAGGYGNTIYF	TGTGCCAGCAGCCAAGGCGCAGGGGGCTATGGAAACACCATATATTTT
14	TRBV7-2	-	-	TRBJ2-5	CASSLAHSQETQYF	TGTGCCAGCAGCTTAGCGCACAGCCAAGAGACCCAGTACTTC
15	TRBV7-2	-	few	TRBJ1-6	CASSLAPGVNSPLHF	TGTGCCAGCAGCTTAGCCCCAGGGGTGAATTCACCCCTCCACTTT
13	TRBV12-3/TRBV12-4	-	-	TRBJ2-5	CASSKQAQETQYF	TGTGCCAGCAGTAAACAGGCGCAAGAGACCCAGTACTTC
19	TRBV5-1	TRBD1	-	TRBJ2-1	CASSLDRGKVASSYNEQFF	TGCGCCAGCAGCTTGGACAGGGGAAAGGTGGCGAGCTCCTACAATGAGCAGTTCTTC
16	TRBV28	-	-	TRBJ1-6	CASRDSTSSYNSPLHF	TGTGCCAGCAGGGACAGCACAAGCTCCTATAATTCACCCCTCCACTTT
12	TRBV5-4	-	-	TRBJ2-7	CASSLRGYEQYF	TGTGCCAGCAGCCTTAGGGGCTACGAGCAGTACTTC
16	TRBV30	TRBD1	-	TRBJ1-4	CAWSRDRVKTNEKLFF	TGTGCCTGGAGCCGGGACAGGGTGAAGACTAATGAAAAACTGTTTTTT
14	TRBV11-2	-	-	TRBJ2-1	CASSLQGLYNEQFF	TGTGCCAGCAGCTTACAGGGGCTCTACAATGAGCAGTTCTTC
13	TRBV28	-	-	TRBJ1-2	CASSQGISYGYTF	TGTGCCAGCAGCCAGGGGATTTCCTATGGCTACACCTTC
17	TRBV19	-	-	TRBJ1-3	CASSISAVASSGNTIYF	TGTGCCAGTAGTATCTCGGCAGTAGCTAGCTCTGGAAACACCATATATTTT
17	TRBV24-1	-	-	TRBJ1-5	CATSDSTQIYSNQPQHF	TGTGCCACCAGTGATTCAACGCAAATCTATAGCAATCAGCCCCAGCATTTT